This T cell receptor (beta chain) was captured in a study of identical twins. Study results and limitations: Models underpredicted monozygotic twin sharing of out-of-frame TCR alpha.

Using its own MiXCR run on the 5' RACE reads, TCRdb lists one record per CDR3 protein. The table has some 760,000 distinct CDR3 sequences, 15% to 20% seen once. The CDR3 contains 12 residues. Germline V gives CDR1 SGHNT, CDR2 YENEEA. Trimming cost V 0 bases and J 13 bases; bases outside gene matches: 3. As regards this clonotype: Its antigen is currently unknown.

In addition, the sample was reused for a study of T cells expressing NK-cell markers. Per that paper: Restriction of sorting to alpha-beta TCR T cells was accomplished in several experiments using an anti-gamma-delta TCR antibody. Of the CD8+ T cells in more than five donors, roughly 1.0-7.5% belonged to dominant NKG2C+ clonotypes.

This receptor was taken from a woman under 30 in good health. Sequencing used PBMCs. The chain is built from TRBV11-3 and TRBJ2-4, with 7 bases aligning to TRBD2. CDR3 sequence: CASSLERGDQYF. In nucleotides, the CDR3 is TGTGCCAGCAGCTTAGAACGGGGGGACCAGTACTTC. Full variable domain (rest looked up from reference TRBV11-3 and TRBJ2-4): EAGVVQSPRYKIIEKKQPVAFWCNPISGHNTLYWYLQNLGQGPELLIRYENEEAVDDSQLPKDRFSAERLKGVDSTLKIQPAELGDSAVYLCASSLERGDQYFGAGTRLSVL.